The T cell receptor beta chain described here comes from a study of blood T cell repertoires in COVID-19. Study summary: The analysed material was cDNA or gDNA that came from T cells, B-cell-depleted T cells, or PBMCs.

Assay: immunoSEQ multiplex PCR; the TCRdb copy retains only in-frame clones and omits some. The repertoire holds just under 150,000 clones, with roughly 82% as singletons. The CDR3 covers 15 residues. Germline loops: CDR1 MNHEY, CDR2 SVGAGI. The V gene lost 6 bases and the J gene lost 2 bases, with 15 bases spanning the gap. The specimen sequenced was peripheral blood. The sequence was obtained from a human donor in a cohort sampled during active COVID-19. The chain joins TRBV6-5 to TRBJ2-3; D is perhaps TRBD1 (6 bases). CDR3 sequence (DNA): TGTGCCAGCAGGTCCCAGGGGCAATTCACAGATACGCAGTATTTT. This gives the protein CASRSQGQFTDTQYF.